The 4 T cell receptor beta chains listed next were all sequenced from one sample in a study of radiation and T cells in renal cell carcinoma. Sequencing used immunoSEQ multiplex PCR; TCRdb keeps in-frame clones, though not all of them. The sample shows around 16,000 clones, 50% of them seen only once. Sample treatment: 15 Gy SBRT to primary tumor, nephrectomy 4 weeks later. Sequenced material: tumor tissue, taken from a patient whose treatment included radiotherapy and nephrectomy. These receptors all stem from a woman in her sixties with renal cell carcinoma.

This clone was recorded many times. The rearrangement uses TRBV7-2 and TRBJ2-7, with 10 bases lining up with TRBD2. V lost 1 base to trimming and J lost 2 bases; unmatched junction nucleotides: 5. Germline V lookup: CDR1 SGHTA, CDR2 FQGNSA. The CDR3 runs 16 residues. As DNA, the CDR3 is TGTGCCAGCAGCTTAGGGCCTAGCGGGAGCCCCTACGAGCAGTACTTC. This codes for CASSLGPSGSPYEQYF. The whole variable domain, filled in from reference TRBV7-2 and TRBJ2-7, reads GAGVSQSPSNKVTEKGKDVELRCDPISGHTALYWYRQSLGQGLEFLIYFQGNSAPDKSGLPSDRFSAERTGGSVSTLTIQRTQQEDSAVYLCASSLGPSGSPYEQYFGPGTRLTVT.

In regard to this clone: A junction end diverges from the germline sequence, so it may reflect a read error. The V and J genes are TRBV5-5 and TRBJ2-7; TRBD1 matches 9 bases. The CDR3 sequence is 12 residues long. The germline V gene has CDR1 SGHKS and CDR2 YYEKEE (reference sequence). The chain's CDR3 is CASSLGTGEQYF. Written as DNA, the CDR3 is TGTGCCAGTAGCTTGGGGACAGGGGAGCAGTACTTC.

In this sample, this clone turned up a few times. The chain is built from TRBV15 and TRBJ1-1; 7 nucleotides agree with TRBD1. This CDR3 spans 15 amino acids. The V and J ends lost 5 bases and 4 bases, in that order; junction bases with no gene match: 10. Germline loops: CDR1 LNHNV, CDR2 YYDKDF (reference sequence). The CDR3 DNA is TGTGCCACCAGCGCTTTGACAGGGAAGGGCACTGAAGCTTTCTTT. Translating it yields CATSALTGKGTEAFF. Full variable domain (outside the CDR3, taken from reference TRBV15 and TRBJ1-1): DAMVIQNPRYQVTQFGKPVTLSCSQTLNHNVMYWYQQKSSQAPKLLFHYYDKDFNNEADTPDNFQSRRPNTSFCFLDIRSPGLGDTAMYLCATSALTGKGTEAFFGQGTRLTVV.

A remark on this clone: One junction end does not reproduce the germline sequence, and a read error may be involved. The rearrangement links TRBV10-3 to TRBJ2-1; 10 nucleotides match TRBD2. Germline CDR1 is ENHRY and CDR2 is SYGVKD. The length of the CDR3 is 16 residues. CDR3 sequence reads: CAISDSGRASNNEQFF. Written as DNA, the CDR3 is TGTGCCATCAGTGACAGCGGGAGGGCCTCCAACAATGAGCAGTTCTTC.